A selection of T cell receptor beta chains follows, all from one sample in a study of T cell responses to AZD1222 COVID-19 vaccine. Profiling relied on immunoSEQ multiplex PCR, and the TCRdb table lists in-frame clones only, not all of them. Found here are 60,000 to 85,000 clones, around 86% of them singletons; the top ten hold about 17%. This material consisted of peripheral blood, taken 28 days after the second AZD1222 dose. The receptors originated from an adult who received the AZD1222 COVID-19 vaccine. Both conserved end residues are part of each CDR3. Each record gives: V gene, D gene, clone size, J gene, CDR3 protein, CDR3 DNA. D genes are given only for firm matches. Clone size is shown for a subset of rows, as once, few, many or a class of expanded clone.

TRBV11-2	-	-	TRBJ2-5	CASSETGAFQETQYF	TGTGCCAGCAGCGAAACGGGGGCCTTTCAAGAGACCCAGTACTTC
TRBV7-3	-	-	TRBJ2-7	CASSLDANYEQYF	TGTGCCAGCAGCTTGGACGCGAACTACGAGCAGTACTTC
TRBV27	-	few	TRBJ2-7	CASSPAGHEQYF	TGTGCCAGCAGCCCTGCCGGCCACGAGCAGTACTTC
TRBV5-1	-	-	TRBJ2-2	CASSDGANTGELFF	TGCGCCAGCTCGGACGGAGCGAACACCGGGGAGCTGTTTTTT
TRBV7-9	-	-	TRBJ1-5	CASSSQRFGEQPQHF	TGTGCCAGCAGCTCTCAGAGATTCGGGGAACAGCCCCAGCATTTT
TRBV7-9	-	-	TRBJ2-7	CASSFSTYEQYF	TGTGCCAGCAGCTTTTCTACATACGAGCAGTACTTC
TRBV7-3	-	-	TRBJ2-3	CASSFRGTDTQYF	TGTGCCAGCAGCTTCCGCGGCACAGATACGCAGTATTTT
TRBV9	-	-	TRBJ1-1	CASSKRTSLDTEAFF	TGTGCCAGCAGCAAGCGGACCAGTTTGGACACTGAAGCTTTCTTT
TRBV5-6	-	-	TRBJ2-5	CASSLRGETQYF	TGTGCCAGCAGCTTGAGAGGTGAGACCCAGTACTTC
TRBV6-6	-	-	TRBJ1-5	CASTGQYNQPQHF	TGTGCCAGCACCGGACAATACAATCAGCCCCAGCATTTT
TRBV4-2	-	-	TRBJ2-7	CASSQVPPGAAEQYF	TGTGCCAGCAGCCAAGTTCCCCCTGGGGCTGCCGAGCAGTACTTC
TRBV28	-	-	TRBJ1-1	CASNFGESNTEAFF	TGTGCCAGCAACTTTGGTGAGTCGAACACTGAAGCTTTCTTT
TRBV3-1/TRBV3-2	-	-	TRBJ1-5	CASSQERERPQHF	TGTGCCAGCAGCCAAGAAAGGGAGCGGCCCCAGCATTTT
TRBV5-1	-	-	TRBJ1-3	CASSEGSTIYF	TGCGCCAGCAGCGAAGGGAGCACCATATATTTT
TRBV5-4	-	few	TRBJ1-2	CASSQKVGNYGYTF	TGTGCCAGCAGCCAGAAGGTCGGTAACTATGGCTACACCTTC
TRBV6-5	-	-	TRBJ1-2	CASSSPAGYTF	TGTGCCAGCAGTTCCCCTGCGGGCTACACCTTC
TRBV30	-	-	TRBJ2-7	CAWSAGPTYEQYF	TGTGCCTGGAGTGCAGGACCGACCTACGAGCAGTACTTC
TRBV2	-	-	TRBJ1-5	CASSARGPASQYSNQPQHF	TGTGCCAGCAGTGCCCGGGGACCCGCCTCACAATATAGCAATCAGCCCCAGCATTTT